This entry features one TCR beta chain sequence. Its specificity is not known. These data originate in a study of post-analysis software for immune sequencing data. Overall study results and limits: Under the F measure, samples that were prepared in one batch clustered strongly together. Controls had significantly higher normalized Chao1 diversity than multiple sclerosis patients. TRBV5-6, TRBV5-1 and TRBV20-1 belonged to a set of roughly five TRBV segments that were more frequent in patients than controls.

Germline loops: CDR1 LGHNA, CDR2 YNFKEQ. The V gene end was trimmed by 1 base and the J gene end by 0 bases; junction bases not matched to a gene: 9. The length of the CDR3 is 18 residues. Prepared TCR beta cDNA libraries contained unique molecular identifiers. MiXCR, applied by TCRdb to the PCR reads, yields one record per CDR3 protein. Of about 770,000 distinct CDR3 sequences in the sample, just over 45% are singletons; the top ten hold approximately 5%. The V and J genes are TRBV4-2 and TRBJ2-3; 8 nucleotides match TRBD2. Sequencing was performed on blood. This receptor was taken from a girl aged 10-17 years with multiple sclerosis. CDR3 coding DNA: TGTGCCAGCAGCCAAGTGGGGCTAGCGGGCGAAAGCACAGATACGCAGTATTTT. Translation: CASSQVGLAGESTDTQYF.